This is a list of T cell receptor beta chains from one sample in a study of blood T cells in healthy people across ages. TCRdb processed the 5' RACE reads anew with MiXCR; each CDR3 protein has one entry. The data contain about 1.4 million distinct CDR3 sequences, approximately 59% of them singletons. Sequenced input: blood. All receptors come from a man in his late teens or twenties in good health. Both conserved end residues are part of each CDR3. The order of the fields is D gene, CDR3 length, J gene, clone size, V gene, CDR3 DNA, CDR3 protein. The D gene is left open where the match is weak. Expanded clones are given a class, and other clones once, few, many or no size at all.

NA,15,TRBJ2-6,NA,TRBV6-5,TGTGCCGTAGGGGACGTTAGCTCTGGGGCCAACGTCCTGACTTTC,CAVGDVSSGANVLTF
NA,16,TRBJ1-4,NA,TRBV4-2,TGTGCCAGCAGTCCTCAATCTACAGGGTCTAATGAAAAACTGTTTTTT,CASSPQSTGSNEKLFF
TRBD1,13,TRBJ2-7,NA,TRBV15,TGTGCCACCAGCGAGAGACAGGGACGTCACCAGTACTTC,CATSERQGRHQYF
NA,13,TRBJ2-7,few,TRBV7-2,TGTGCCAGCAGCTCCTACCCTGCCTACGAGCAGTACTTC,CASSSYPAYEQYF
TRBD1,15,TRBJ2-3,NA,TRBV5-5,TGTGCCAGCAGCTTCTTGACAGGGGAGGCAGATACGCAGTATTTT,CASSFLTGEADTQYF
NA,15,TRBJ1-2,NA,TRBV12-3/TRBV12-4,TGTGCCAGCAGTCCCACAGGGAGACAGGCCTATGGCTACACCTTC,CASSPTGRQAYGYTF
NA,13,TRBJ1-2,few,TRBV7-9,TGTGCCAGCAGCTTAGTACAGGACTTCGGCTACACCTTC,CASSLVQDFGYTF
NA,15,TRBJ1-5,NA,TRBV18,TGTGCCAGCTCCCGGGAAAGAGGGTGGGATCAGCCCCAGCATTTT,CASSRERGWDQPQHF
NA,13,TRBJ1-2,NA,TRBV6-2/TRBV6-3,TGTGCCAGCAACCCCCAGGGATACTATGGCTACACCTTC,CASNPQGYYGYTF
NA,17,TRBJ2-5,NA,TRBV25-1,TGTGCCAGCACCGCCTCCTGGGGGCGAGGAATTTACAATGAGCAGTACTTC,CASTASWGRGIYNEQYF
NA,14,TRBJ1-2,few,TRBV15,TGTGCCACCAGCATGGACAGAAGCCTCTATGGCTACACCTTC,CATSMDRSLYGYTF
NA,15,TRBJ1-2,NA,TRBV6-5,TGTGCCAGCAGTTCCCGAGGTGAGGCGAACTATGGCTACACCTTC,CASSSRGEANYGYTF
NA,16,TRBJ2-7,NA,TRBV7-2,TGTGCCAGCAGCTTAGCAGGCGATGGCTCCTCCTACGAGCAGTACTTC,CASSLAGDGSSYEQYF
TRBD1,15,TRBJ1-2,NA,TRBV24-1,TGTGCCACCAGTGACCGGACAGGGTCTAACTATGGCTACACCTTC,CATSDRTGSNYGYTF
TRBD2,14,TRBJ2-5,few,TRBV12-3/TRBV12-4,TGTGCCAGCGGGACTAGCGGGAGACAAGAGACCCAGTACTTC,CASGTSGRQETQYF
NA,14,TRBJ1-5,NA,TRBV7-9,TGTGCCAGCAGCTTAGGGGGAAATAGTCTGCCCCAGCATTTT,CASSLGGNSLPQHF
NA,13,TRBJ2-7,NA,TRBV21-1,TGTGCCAGCAGCAAAAGCCCTTGGTACGAGCAGTACTTC,CASSKSPWYEQYF
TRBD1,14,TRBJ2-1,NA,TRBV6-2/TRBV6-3,TGTGCCAGCATAGCTGGACAGGGAGTTCATGAGCAGTTCTTC,CASIAGQGVHEQFF
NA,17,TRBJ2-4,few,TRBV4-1,TGCGCCAGCAGCCATGGACAGTTTTCCCGAGCCAAAAACATTCAGTACTTC,CASSHGQFSRAKNIQYF
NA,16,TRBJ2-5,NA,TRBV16,TGTGCCAGCAGCCAATCGCTCATCCTGTACCAAGAGACCCAGTACTTC,CASSQSLILYQETQYF
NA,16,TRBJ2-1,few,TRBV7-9,TGTGCCAGCAGCTGGGGCTGGGACGATACTTACAATGAGCAGTTCTTC,CASSWGWDDTYNEQFF
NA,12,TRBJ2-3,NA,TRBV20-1,TGCAGTGGATATCGGGAAAAAGATACGCAGTATTTT,CSGYREKDTQYF
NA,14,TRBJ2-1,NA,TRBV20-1,TGCAGTGCCTGGGGCCCCCGGGACTACAATGAGCAGTTCTTC,CSAWGPRDYNEQFF
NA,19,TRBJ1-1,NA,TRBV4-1,TGCGCCAGCAGCAGAAATCAAGGAGGGCTCGTGGGGGAACAAGGTGAAGCTTTCTTT,CASSRNQGGLVGEQGEAFF
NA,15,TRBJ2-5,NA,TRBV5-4,TGTGCCAGCAGCTTGGTCGGCCCCGGCGGAGAGACCCAGTACTTC,CASSLVGPGGETQYF
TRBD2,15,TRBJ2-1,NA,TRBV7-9,TGTGCCAGCAGCCCGCAAGGACTAGTGGACAATGAGCAGTTCTTC,CASSPQGLVDNEQFF
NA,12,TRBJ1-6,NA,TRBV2,TGTGCCAGCAGTGCGTATAGGGCCCCCCTCCACTTT,CASSAYRAPLHF
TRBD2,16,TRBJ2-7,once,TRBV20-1,TGCAGTGCTAGAGGGGATAGCGGGGGCTCCTACAATGAGCAGTACTTC,CSARGDSGGSYNEQYF